The subject of this entry is one TCR beta chain. Its antigen is unidentified. This record belongs to a study of shared clonotypes between healthy human individuals. Study-level background: The donor group consisted of a couple of women and a few men, aged 18 to 49. Notes on the study in general: Rarefaction gave evidence that sorted-subset sequencing remained incomplete despite large depth. Clonotypes shared by all four donors outscored non-shared clonotypes in generation probability.

Each replicate PCR on the sorted subsets used 200 to 250 ng DNA (about 30,000 T cell genomes). Only in-frame clones appear in the TCRdb table, and some are missing; sequencing was by immunoSEQ multiplex PCR. Of 650,000 to 800,000 clones listed, 72% are singletons. This CDR3 spans 14 amino acids. Per the germline V gene, CDR1 is SGHTA and CDR2 is FQGNSA. The ends lost 3 bases at V and 4 bases at J; junction bases unmatched: 6. This clonotype originated in a woman younger than 45 in good health. V gene TRBV7-2 combines with J gene TRBJ2-7, with 7 bases that match TRBD1. The sequenced material came from memory CD4+ T cells sorted from blood. Described subset: CD45RA-negative fraction. The CDR3 loop is CASSLGQPFYEQYF. The CDR3 coding sequence is TGTGCCAGCAGCTTGGGACAGCCTTTTTACGAGCAGTACTTC.